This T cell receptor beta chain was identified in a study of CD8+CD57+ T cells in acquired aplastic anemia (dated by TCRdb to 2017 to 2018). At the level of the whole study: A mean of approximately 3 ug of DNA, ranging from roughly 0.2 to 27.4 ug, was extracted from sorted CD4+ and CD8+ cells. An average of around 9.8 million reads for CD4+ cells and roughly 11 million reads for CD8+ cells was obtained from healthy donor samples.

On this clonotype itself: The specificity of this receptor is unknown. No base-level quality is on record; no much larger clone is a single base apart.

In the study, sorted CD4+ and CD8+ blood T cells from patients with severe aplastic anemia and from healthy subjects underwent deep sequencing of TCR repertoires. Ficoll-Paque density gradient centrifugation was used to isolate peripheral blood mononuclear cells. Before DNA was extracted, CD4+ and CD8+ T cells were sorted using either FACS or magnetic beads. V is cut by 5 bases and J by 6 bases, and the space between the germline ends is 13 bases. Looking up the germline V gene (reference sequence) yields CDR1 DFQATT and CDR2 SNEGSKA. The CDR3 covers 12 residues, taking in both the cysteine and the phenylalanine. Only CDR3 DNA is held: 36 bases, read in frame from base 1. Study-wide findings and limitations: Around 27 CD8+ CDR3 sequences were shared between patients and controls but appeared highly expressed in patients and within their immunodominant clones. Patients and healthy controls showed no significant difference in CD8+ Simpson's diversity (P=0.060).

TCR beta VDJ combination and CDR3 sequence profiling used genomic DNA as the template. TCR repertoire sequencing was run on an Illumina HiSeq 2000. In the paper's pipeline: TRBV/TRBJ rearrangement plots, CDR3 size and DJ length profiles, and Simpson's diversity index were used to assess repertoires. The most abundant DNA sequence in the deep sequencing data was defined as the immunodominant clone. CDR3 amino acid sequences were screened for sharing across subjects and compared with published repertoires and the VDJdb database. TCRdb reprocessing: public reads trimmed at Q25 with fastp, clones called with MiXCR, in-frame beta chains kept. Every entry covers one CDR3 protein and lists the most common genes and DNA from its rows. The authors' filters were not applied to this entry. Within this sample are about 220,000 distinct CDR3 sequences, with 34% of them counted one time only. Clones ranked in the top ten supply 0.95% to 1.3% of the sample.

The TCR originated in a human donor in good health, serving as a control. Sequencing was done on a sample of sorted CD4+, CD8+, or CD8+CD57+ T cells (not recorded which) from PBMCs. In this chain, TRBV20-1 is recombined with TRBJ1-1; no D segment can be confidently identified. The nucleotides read TGCAGTGCTCCTACCCAAAACGCTGAAGCTTTCTTT. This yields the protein CSAPTQNAEAFF.